This T cell receptor beta chain was documented in a study of graft-versus-host responses after intestinal transplantation (dated by TCRdb to about 2021). Turning to the overall study: Multivisceral, liver-intestinal, or isolated intestinal transplants were received by the recipients. A cohort of 24 intestinal transplant recipients, including one retransplant, was enrolled, and 3 patients lacking pretransplant specimens were excluded. To identify alloreactive clones, pre-transplant mixed lymphocyte reaction products were sequenced and then compared with unstimulated pre-transplant donor and recipient T cells. Graft-versus-host and host-versus-graft alloreactive T cell clones were tracked in the graft, circulation and bone marrow after intestinal transplantation using bulk TCR-beta CDR3 sequencing. A peak of at least 4% donor T cells among recipient peripheral blood mononuclear cells was the definition used for donor T cell macrochimerism. Anti-thymocyte globulin induction was given to all recipients, followed by maintenance tacrolimus and steroids for approximately 3 years. Rather than going through the commercial service, samples from a few later patients were sequenced in-house on an Illumina MiSeq and processed with MiXCR.

A remark on this clone: Which antigen it targets is not known. Qualities for individual bases were not recorded, and no much larger clone is one base off.

V is pruned by 0 bases and J by 5 bases, leaving 7 bases of the junction without a gene match. The CDR3 runs 16 amino acids, cysteine and phenylalanine included. Only CDR3 DNA remains: 48 bases, in frame from the first base. In the germline V gene, CDR1 corresponds to MGHRA and CDR2 to YSYEKL. To prepare the library, the immunoSEQ multiplex PCR assay was applied. High-throughput TCR-beta CDR3 sequencing of genomic DNA from most patients was performed by Adaptive Biotechnologies. From the authors' description of their analysis: Adaptive's ImmunoSEQ software supplied the TCR sequencing data for 18 patients, while MiXCR and VDJtools were used to process a few other patients. Because the origin of CDR3 nucleotide sequences shared between donor and recipient could not be assigned, those sequences were removed. To count as alloreactive, a clone needed at least 2-fold expansion over unstimulated cells and a minimum CFSE-low frequency of 0.002% (template counts) or 0.001% (read counts). Clones were considered mappable if detected in sequenced pre-transplant spleen, lymph node, or MLR CFSE-low populations of the donor or recipient. The cumulative frequency of alloreactive clones was calculated as a percentage of all sequences, weighted by copy number. TCRdb mirrors the immuneACCESS table, restricted to in-frame sequences. Some clones are absent from its copies; in checked studies, under half trace to an unresolved V gene, and the reason for the others is unknown. That table gives V, J and clone size, and the DNA gave D and trimming. The table for this sample lists about 4,500 clones; 65% to 80% of them were counted only once. Together, the top ten hold 15% of the sample.

What the work shows at the level of the full study, not this receptor alone: Conclusions were limited by the relatively low number and heterogeneity of intestinal transplant patients. Early after transplant, peak levels of circulating GvH clones were found to be associated with declines in HvG clones. High GvH to HvG T cell clonal ratios were observed in the allografts of patients with donor T cell macrochimerism. GvH clones were found in recipient bone marrow, and some of the GvH clones appeared earlier in ileal mucosa or blood, which is consistent with an intestinal mucosal origin.

Intraepithelial and lamina propria lymphocytes were isolated from graft specimens using dithiothreitol, EDTA incubations and collagenase D digestion. Serial intestinal graft biopsy specimens collected up to 600 days after transplant underwent bulk TCR-beta sequencing. The sequence joins TRBV4-1 to TRBJ2-5; 9 bases in the junction line up with TRBD2. This TCR derives from a human patient who received an intestinal transplant, so some T cells may come from the graft donor. Sequencing used ileum tissue, obtained approximately 350 days after intestinal transplantation. The DNA reads as follows: TGCGCCAGCAGCCAAGATGGGACTAGCTTCGAGGAGACCCAGTACTTC. This yields the protein CASSQDGTSFEETQYF.